The 32 T cell receptor beta chains in this list originate from one sample, sequenced in a study of PD-L1 blockade in urothelial cancer (dated by TCRdb to the late 2010s). The time point label, read with the paper, signifies: peripheral blood 6 weeks after treatment start. Preparation of the library involved the immunoSEQ multiplex PCR assay. As stored in TCRdb, this immuneACCESS dataset retains in-frame rearrangements with V and J assigned. A fraction of the clones does not appear; measured against another copy, unresolved V genes explain less than half of the discrepancy, and the remainder lacks a known reason. The sample data list around 45,000 clones, and about 80% of these were observed just once. The ten largest account for about 14% of the sample. The specimen comprised PBMCs, sampled around atezolizumab (anti-PD-L1) treatment. These receptors were obtained from a man between 60 and 75 years old with urothelial cancer.

The sample holds a few counts of this clone. J is TRBJ2-3 and V is TRBV11-3, with 7 bases aligning to TRBD2. Germline values: CDR1 SGHNT, CDR2 YENEEA. The CDR3 is 13 residues long. Losses at the gene ends were 5 bases for V and 2 bases for J; bases not matched to a gene: 1. The CDR3 nucleotides read TGTGCCAGCAGCGGGGGGGACACAGATACGCAGTATTTT. Its translation is CASSGGDTDTQYF.

The genes are TRBV5-4 and TRBJ2-7; D might be TRBD1 (5 bases). Germline CDR1 is SGHNT and CDR2 is YYREEE (reference sequence). Trimming pared 0 bases from V and 3 bases from J, leaving 10 bases between. The CDR3 has 14 amino acids. CDR3 region: CASSLGQDNYEQYF. CDR3 nucleotide sequence: TGTGCCAGCAGCTTGGGTCAGGACAACTACGAGCAGTACTTC. Based on the CDR3 plus reference TRBV5-4 and TRBJ2-7, the full variable domain is ETGVTQSPTHLIKTRGQQVTLRCSSQSGHNTVSWYQQALGQGPQFIFQYYREEENGRGNFPPRFSGLQFPNYSSELNVNALELDDSALYLCASSLGQDNYEQYFGPGTRLTVT.

The chain links TRBV6-6 to TRBJ2-5; 10 positions agree with TRBD2. Germline V gene lookup returns CDR1 MNHNY and CDR2 SVGAGI (reference sequence). V was pared by 2 bases and J by 5 bases, with 8 bases of the junction left unmatched. The CDR3 consists of 16 residues. The CDR3 sequence is CASSYPQRGGWETQYF. The DNA of the CDR3 is TGTGCCAGCAGTTACCCTCAGCGGGGGGGATGGGAGACCCAGTACTTC.

This clone has a single count. The chain couples TRBV6-6 to TRBJ1-5; D call uncertain. Germline loops: CDR1 MNHNY, CDR2 SVGAGI (reference sequence). Trimming shortened V by 2 bases and J by 6 bases, and 11 bases separated the two germline ends. This CDR3 contains 14 residues. The DNA for the CDR3 is TGTGCCAGCAGTTACGTAGCATCGGGTCAGCCCCAGCATTTT. As protein: CASSYVASGQPQHF.

This clone came up once. In nucleotides, the CDR3 is TGTGCCAGCAGTGACTCGTCTCAAGAGACCCAGTACTTC. Protein product: CASSDSSQETQYF. This chain connects TRBV6-1 to TRBJ2-5; no reliable D call. The CDR3 consists of 13 residues. The germline CDR1 and CDR2 sequences are MNHNS and SASEGT. Deletions cut 3 bases from V and 2 bases from J, with 7 bases between.

The rearrangement joins TRBV6-1 to TRBJ1-5; a possible D gene is TRBD1 (6 bases). Germline lookup yields CDR1 MNHNS and CDR2 SASEGT. The CDR3 totals 15 residues. With 6 bases removed from V and 4 bases from J, the gap between germline ends came to 16 bases. Written as DNA, the CDR3 is TGTGCCAGCAGGGCAACCTGGACAGCTAATCAGCCCCAGCATTTT. It codes for CASRATWTANQPQHF.

The chain employs TRBV2 and TRBJ2-3; D gene uncertain. Germline CDR1 is SNHLY and CDR2 is FYNNEI. The CDR3 has 13 residues. Deletions cut 7 bases from V and 0 bases from J, with 8 bases between. The CDR3 reads CASNFPSTDTQYF. As DNA, the CDR3 is TGTGCCAGCAACTTCCCTAGCACAGATACGCAGTATTTT.

This chain connects TRBV29-1 to TRBJ2-7, with a tentative D call TRBD2 (5 bases). The CDR3 is 12 amino acids. V lost 7 bases, J lost 0 bases, and 10 bases lay in between. Per germline, CDR1 SQVTM and CDR2 ANQGSEA. The CDR3 loop is CSGRTSSYEQYF. The CDR3 bases are TGCAGCGGGCGGACTTCCTCCTACGAGCAGTACTTC.

V is TRBV6-1 and J is TRBJ1-2; 9 bases match TRBD1. Germline-derived CDR1 and CDR2 are MNHNS and SASEGT. The CDR3 runs 18 residues. J was trimmed by 7 bases and V by 4 bases; bases with no gene match: 19. CDR3 protein: CASSVSAGTGKVKRGYTF. CDR3 sequence (DNA): TGTGCCAGCAGTGTTAGCGCCGGGACAGGGAAAGTCAAGCGTGGCTACACCTTC.

In this sample, this clone turned up once. The genes are TRBV4-1 and TRBJ2-5, with 9 positions matching TRBD2. With 2 bases clipped from V and 5 bases from J, the junction kept 6 bases outside the gene matches. CDR3 length equals 15 residues. Germline-derived CDR1 and CDR2 are MGHRA and YSYEKL. The CDR3 is CASSQIAGEGETQYF. The CDR3 nucleotides are TGCGCCAGCAGCCAAATAGCGGGGGAAGGGGAGACCCAGTACTTC.

V gene TRBV7-8 combines with J gene TRBJ2-5, with 8 bases identical to TRBD1. The CDR3 has 14 residues. Germline V gene sequence: CDR1 SGHVS, CDR2 FQNEAQ. The junction had 8 bases not matched to a gene; V was cut back by 5 bases and J by 6 bases. The CDR3: CASSGAGGSKTQYF. Written as DNA, the CDR3 is TGTGCCAGCAGCGGAGCAGGGGGCAGTAAGACCCAGTACTTC.

The V call is TRBV5-1, the J call TRBJ2-7; a possible D gene is TRBD2 (7 bases). The V end lost 4 bases, the J end lost 4 bases, and 18 bases lay between the germline ends. The CDR3 is 15 residues long. The germline gives CDR1 SGHRS, CDR2 YFSETQ. The CDR3 here is CASSPRVGGLYEQYF. The DNA of the CDR3 is TGCGCCAGCAGCCCCCGGGTCGGGGGGCTATACGAGCAGTACTTC.

The chain carries TRBV27 and TRBJ2-7; a possible D gene is TRBD2 (7 bases). Germline V lookup: CDR1 MNHEY, CDR2 SMNVEV (reference sequence). This CDR3 has 17 amino acids. The germline V and J ends were trimmed by 0 bases and 3 bases, with 18 bases remaining between them. Written as DNA, the CDR3 is TGTGCCAGCAGTTTATCGATTGCGGGGGCAGGGAGCTACGAGCAGTACTTC. It encodes CASSLSIAGAGSYEQYF.

The count of this clone is one. The DNA for the CDR3 is TGCGCCAGCAGTCAATCAGGGGGTCCCCCAGATACGCAGTATTTT. It specifies CASSQSGGPPDTQYF. The gene calls are TRBV23-1 and TRBJ2-3; a possible D gene is TRBD1 (6 bases). TRBV23-1 is an open reading frame, and its role is uncertain. The CDR3 spans 15 residues. Trimming removed 0 bases from V and 4 bases from J, with 11 bases in between.

The chain links TRBV14 to TRBJ1-1; D is undetermined. Germline V gene data show CDR1 as SGHDN and CDR2 as FVKESK. V dropped 4 bases and J dropped 11 bases, with 14 bases sitting between them. The CDR3 sequence is 12 residues long. The CDR3 nucleotides read TGTGCCAGCAGCCGGATAGAGACTGGGGCTTTCTTT. The encoded protein is CASSRIETGAFF.

The J gene is TRBJ2-1, the V gene TRBV11-3, with D tentatively TRBD2 (8 bases). V was shortened by 0 bases and J by 4 bases, with 13 bases between the two germline ends. CDR3 length: 16 residues. CDR1 is SGHNT and CDR2 is YENEEA in the germline V gene. The DNA for the CDR3 is TGTGCCAGCAGCTTAGATAGCGGGACAGAGTACAATGAGCAGTTCTTC. Translating it yields CASSLDSGTEYNEQFF.

The chain couples TRBV4-1 to TRBJ2-1; 8 bases match TRBD2. CDR3 length: 17 residues. Germline CDR1 MGHRA, CDR2 YSYEKL. V lost 6 bases, J lost 9 bases, and 19 bases stayed unmatched. For the CDR3, the DNA is TGCGCCAGCAGTCCCGGGACTAGAAAAAACCCCGGCGGTGAGCAGTTCTTC. It translates to CASSPGTRKNPGGEQFF.

The V and J genes are TRBV2 and TRBJ1-5; 9 bases map to TRBD1. CDR3 length: 16 amino acids. Germline V CDR1 and CDR2: SNHLY, FYNNEI. Trimming took 6 bases from V and 2 from J; bases not matched to a gene: 8. CDR3 bases: TGTGCCAGCAGGAAGACAGGGGGAGGGGGCAATCAGCCCCAGCATTTT. Amino acids: CASRKTGGGGNQPQHF.

This clone was seen once. This chain connects TRBV7-9 to TRBJ1-5, with D maybe TRBD1 (5 bases). Germline CDR1 SEHNR, CDR2 FQNEAQ (reference sequence). This CDR3 is 17 amino acids long. V was cut by 3 bases and J by 5 bases, with 20 bases left in between. In DNA form, the CDR3 reads TGTGCCAGCAGCTTCGCTGATCTAGGCAGGGTCCATCAGCCCCAGCATTTT. Translation: CASSFADLGRVHQPQHF.

The J gene is TRBJ2-1, the V gene TRBV6-6; 10 positions agree with TRBD1. This CDR3 is 16 amino acids long. Germline V gene data show CDR1 as MNHNY and CDR2 as SVGAGI (reference sequence). The ends lost 5 bases at V and 3 bases at J; junction bases unmatched: 7. CDR3 DNA: TGTGCCAGCAGTCCGACCGGGGACAGGGGCTACAATGAGCAGTTCTTC. Its translation is CASSPTGDRGYNEQFF.

This rearrangement joins TRBV19 to TRBJ2-5; tentatively, D is TRBD2 (5 bases). Germline lookup yields CDR1 LNHDA and CDR2 SQIVND (reference sequence). V was pared by 3 bases and J by 4 bases, with 15 bases between. The CDR3 extends over 15 amino acids. In nucleotides, the CDR3 is TGTGCCAGTAGTATGGCCCAGGAGGTGGGAGAGACCCAGTACTTC. This translates into CASSMAQEVGETQYF.

This clone was found a few times. The V and J genes are TRBV30 and TRBJ2-3; D may be TRBD1 (6 bases). The CDR3 length is 13 residues. With 2 bases removed from V and 4 bases from J, the gap between germline ends came to 10 bases. Germline CDR1 and CDR2: GTSNPN and SVGIG (reference sequence). Here the CDR3 DNA reads TGTGCCTGGAGTAGGAAGGGGGCAGATACGCAGTATTTT. Translating it yields CAWSRKGADTQYF. Combining the CDR3 with reference TRBV30 and TRBJ2-3 gives the whole variable domain SQTIHQWPATLVQPVGSPLSLECTVEGTSNPNLYWYRQAAGRGLQLLFYSVGIGQISSEVPQNLSASRPQDRQFILSSKKLLLSDSGFYLCAWSRKGADTQYFGPGTRLTVL.

The CDR3 DNA sequence: TGTGCCAGCAGCCTACGACTAGCGGGGGGTGGCACAGATACGCAGTATTTT. It is translated as CASSLRLAGGGTDTQYF. This rearrangement joins TRBV5-4 to TRBJ2-3; 13 bases match TRBD2. CDR3 length equals 17 residues. Trimming took 4 bases from V and 1 from J; bases not matched to a gene: 6. Germline loops: CDR1 SGHNT, CDR2 YYREEE (reference sequence).

This chain joins TRBV18 and TRBJ1-4; 7 nucleotides align to TRBD1. The CDR3 consists of 14 residues. V was clipped by 2 bases and J by 8 bases; unmatched bases: 5. CDR1 and CDR2 (germline): KGHSH, LQKENI. The CDR3 region has the DNA TGTGCCAGCTCACCATCGGGACAGACCGAAAAACTGTTTTTT. Translating it yields CASSPSGQTEKLFF. Filled out from reference TRBV18 and TRBJ1-4, the complete variable domain reads NAGVMQNPRHLVRRRGQEARLRCSPMKGHSHVYWYRQLPEEGLKFMVYLQKENIIDESGMPKERFSAEFPKEGPSILRIQQVVRGDSAAYFCASSPSGQTEKLFFGSGTQLSVL.

This chain links TRBV28 with TRBJ2-1; D may be TRBD1 (5 bases). Germline values: CDR1 MDHEN, CDR2 SYDVKM. The V gene lost 8 bases and the J gene lost 6 bases, with 17 bases spanning the gap. The length of the CDR3 is 14 residues. For the CDR3, the DNA is TGTGCCAGCGGTACTTCAGGGTTTCCCAATGAGCAGTTCTTC. This sequence encodes CASGTSGFPNEQFF.

This clone appeared a few times. The V gene is TRBV9, the J gene TRBJ1-3; D uncertain. Germline CDR1 SGDLS, CDR2 YYNGEE. Trimming left V 0 bases short and J 7 bases short, with 11 bases between. This CDR3 has 14 amino acids. CDR3 residues: CASSVEVRGNTIYF. DNA of the CDR3: TGTGCCAGCAGCGTAGAGGTCCGAGGTAACACCATATATTTT.

J is TRBJ2-3 and V is TRBV7-6; D unresolved. The CDR3 contains 14 residues. Trimming shortened V by 5 bases and J by 6 bases, and 15 bases separated the two germline ends. Germline assignment: CDR1 SGHVS and CDR2 FNYEAQ. CDR3 amino acids: CASSHGLVRDTQYF. The CDR3 nucleotides read TGTGCCAGCAGCCACGGGTTAGTAAGGGATACGCAGTATTTT.

The sample holds a few counts of this clone. V gene TRBV15 combines with J gene TRBJ2-6; 10 positions agree with TRBD1. The germline CDR1 and CDR2 sequences are LNHNV and YYDKDF (reference sequence). The CDR3 is 18 residues long. V shed 3 bases, J shed 0 bases, and the junction held 5 bases outside the gene matches. For the CDR3, the DNA is TGTGCCACCAGCAGCCCGGGACAGGGGATCTCTGGGGCCAACGTCCTGACTTTC. Translating it yields CATSSPGQGISGANVLTF.

V usage is TRBV30 and J usage is TRBJ1-6, with unresolved D. Trimming cost V 0 bases and J 2 bases, with 14 bases left between them. CDR1 GTSNPN and CDR2 SVGIG come from the germline V gene (reference sequence). This CDR3 is built from 17 residues. The CDR3: CAWSVLGGGTYNSPLHF. The CDR3 DNA follows: TGTGCCTGGAGTGTACTCGGAGGCGGAACCTATAATTCACCCCTCCACTTT.

The rearrangement joins TRBV28 to TRBJ1-2; the D gene is possibly TRBD1 (5 bases). Germline CDR1 and CDR2: MDHEN and SYDVKM. Deletions cut 10 bases from V and 0 bases from J, with 12 bases between. This CDR3 spans 13 amino acids. The CDR3 coding sequence is TGTGCCACCAGCCAGGGCACTAACTATGGCTACACCTTC. Translated, it gives CATSQGTNYGYTF.

The chain is built from TRBV19 and TRBJ1-2; 7 bases match TRBD1. Trimming removed 6 bases from V and 3 bases from J; junction bases left unmatched: 7. Germline lookup yields CDR1 LNHDA and CDR2 SQIVND (reference sequence). The CDR3 runs to 14 residues. CDR3 in DNA: TGTGCCAGTAGCGGCACTACAGGGGACTATGGCTACACCTTC. This codes for CASSGTTGDYGYTF.

The chain couples TRBV19 to TRBJ1-5; 10 nucleotides line up with TRBD1. CDR1 is LNHDA and CDR2 is SQIVND in the germline V gene (reference sequence). The CDR3 has 16 residues. V was pared by 0 bases and J by 6 bases, with 5 bases of the junction left unmatched. CDR3 DNA sequence: TGTGCCAGTAGTATAGATGACAGGGGGCTAAGTCAGCCCCAGCATTTT. It yields the protein CASSIDDRGLSQPQHF.